These T cell receptor beta chains were read from a single sample in a study of blood T cell repertoires in COVID-19. The table came from immunoSEQ multiplex PCR; TCRdb's copy has only in-frame clones and leaves some out. This table has approximately 94,000 clones, approximately 80% appearing once. Specimen: peripheral blood. These receptors originate from a woman between 65 and 79 years old with acute or convalescent COVID-19. Both conserved end residues are part of each CDR3. A D gene is named only where the DNA matches it firmly. Clone size is not always given. Where it is, it says once, few, many or a class for expanded clones.

-	13	TRBV10-3	TRBJ1-3	TRBD1	CAAKDRAGNTIYF	TGTGCCGCTAAGGACAGGGCTGGAAACACCATATATTTT
once	14	TRBV19	TRBJ1-4	TRBD1	CASSFDRGREKLFF	TGTGCCAGTAGTTTCGACAGGGGGCGTGAAAAACTGTTTTTT
-	13	TRBV19	TRBJ1-2	TRBD1	CATSPGQGAGYTF	TGTGCCACAAGTCCGGGACAGGGGGCTGGCTACACCTTC
-	13	TRBV5-1	TRBJ1-4	-	CASRSALEEKLFF	TGCGCCAGCAGGTCCGCGTTAGAGGAAAAACTGTTTTTT
-	14	TRBV7-9	TRBJ1-2	TRBD1	CASSLAGQDYGYTF	TGTGCCAGCAGCTTAGCGGGACAGGACTATGGCTACACCTTC
-	15	TRBV30	TRBJ1-6	TRBD1	CAWGQPGQANSPLHF	TGTGCCTGGGGGCAGCCGGGACAGGCCAATTCACCCCTCCACTTT
-	13	TRBV6-5	TRBJ2-7	-	CASSYESSTKQYF	TGTGCCAGCAGTTACGAGTCATCTACGAAGCAGTACTTC
-	14	TRBV29-1	TRBJ1-1	-	CSVPGEGIGTEAFF	TGCAGCGTCCCTGGGGAGGGGATCGGCACTGAAGCTTTCTTT
once	15	TRBV10-3	TRBJ2-3	-	CAISDGTFPTDTQYF	TGTGCCATCAGTGACGGGACTTTTCCCACAGATACGCAGTATTTT
-	12	TRBV6-2/TRBV6-3	TRBJ1-6	-	CASSYYGSPLHF	TGTGCCAGCAGTTACTACGGTTCACCCCTCCACTTT
-	16	TRBV5-6	TRBJ1-6	TRBD1	CASSLVAGQWDSPLHF	TGTGCCAGCAGCTTGGTTGCGGGACAGTGGGATTCACCCCTCCACTTT
once	15	TRBV7-9	TRBJ2-7	TRBD2	CASSLGTSGLYEQYF	TGTGCCAGCAGCTTGGGAACTAGCGGACTCTACGAGCAGTACTTC
-	13	TRBV5-8	TRBJ2-3	-	CASKRQFTDTQYF	TGTGCCAGCAAAAGACAGTTCACAGATACGCAGTATTTT
-	14	TRBV29-1	TRBJ2-3	-	CSVGIGGVADTQYF	TGCAGCGTTGGTATCGGGGGAGTTGCAGATACGCAGTATTTT
once	13	TRBV6-5	TRBJ2-5	-	CASRTGRGETQYF	TGTGCCAGCAGAACAGGTCGAGGAGAGACCCAGTACTTC
-	15	TRBV6-6	TRBJ2-1	-	CASSYQELYYNEQFF	TGTGCCAGCAGTTACCAGGAATTGTATTACAATGAGCAGTTCTTC
-	15	TRBV27	TRBJ1-5	-	CANSTSGNSNQPQHF	TGTGCCAACTCAACCTCAGGGAATAGCAATCAGCCCCAGCATTTT
-	15	TRBV28	TRBJ1-2	TRBD1	CASSPSTGGSRGYTF	TGTGCCAGCAGTCCCTCGACAGGGGGCTCCAGGGGCTACACCTTC
-	13	TRBV19	TRBJ2-5	TRBD1	CASSLDREETQYF	TGTGCCAGTAGTCTGGACAGGGAAGAGACCCAGTACTTC
few	12	TRBV6-5	TRBJ2-3	TRBD1	CASSSPGQGQYF	TGTGCCAGCAGTTCCCCGGGACAGGGGCAGTATTTT
few	12	TRBV9	TRBJ1-2	-	CASSGDTYGYTF	TGTGCCAGCAGCGGTGACACCTATGGCTACACCTTC
once	14	TRBV15	TRBJ2-7	-	CATSRDFMGAGQYF	TGTGCCACCAGCAGAGATTTTATGGGGGCTGGGCAGTACTTC
-	12	TRBV12-5	TRBJ2-5	-	CASGLREETQYF	TGTGCTAGTGGTTTACGTGAGGAGACCCAGTACTTC
-	12	TRBV6-2/TRBV6-3	TRBJ1-5	-	CASSSSLESQHF	TGTGCCAGCAGTTCCTCGCTGGAGTCCCAGCATTTT
-	17	TRBV7-8	TRBJ1-2	TRBD1	CASSPSHAGQTFYGYTF	TGTGCCAGCAGCCCATCCCATGCGGGACAGACTTTCTATGGCTACACCTTC
-	14	TRBV11-3	TRBJ1-1	-	CASSFLTGMSEAFF	TGTGCCAGCAGCTTTCTTACGGGGATGTCTGAAGCTTTCTTT
-	16	TRBV5-1	TRBJ1-4	-	CASSLLGQGNNEKLFF	TGCGCCAGCAGCTTGCTTGGGCAGGGGAATAATGAAAAACTGTTTTTT
-	13	TRBV3-1/TRBV3-2	TRBJ1-4	-	CASSQDYGRMVFF	TGTGCCAGCAGCCAAGATTATGGCAGAATGGTGTTTTTT
-	14	TRBV11-2	TRBJ2-1	TRBD2	CASSLTRGGNEQFF	TGTGCCAGCAGCTTAACAAGGGGAGGGAATGAGCAGTTCTTC
-	15	TRBV7-2	TRBJ2-3	-	CASSLGTLATDTQYF	TGTGCCAGCAGCTTAGGGACATTAGCCACAGATACGCAGTATTTT
few	13	TRBV19	TRBJ2-3	-	CASSPWTVSTQYF	TGTGCCAGTAGTCCGTGGACAGTTAGTACGCAGTATTTT
-	12	TRBV11-2	TRBJ2-5	-	CASSSLRETQYF	TGTGCCAGCAGCTCCCTGCGGGAGACCCAGTACTTC
once	14	TRBV19	TRBJ1-5	-	CASSLGVRGQPQHF	TGTGCCAGTAGCCTAGGGGTAAGGGGTCAGCCCCAGCATTTT
-	13	TRBV30	TRBJ2-3	-	CAWGRAVPGTQYF	TGTGCCTGGGGGCGGGCTGTACCTGGTACGCAGTATTTT
-	15	TRBV6-5	TRBJ2-3	TRBD2	CASRRTSGGLDTQYF	TGTGCCAGCAGGAGGACTAGCGGTGGTTTGGATACGCAGTATTTT
-	16	TRBV5-4	TRBJ1-6	-	CASSSTRGGQNSPLHF	TGTGCCAGCAGCTCAACTAGGGGGGGGCAAAATTCACCCCTCCACTTT